This passage covers 9 T cell receptor beta chains from one sample sequenced in a study of blood T cell repertoires in COVID-19. Method: immunoSEQ multiplex PCR; TCRdb's copy keeps in-frame clones and lacks some. This sample carries roughly 130,000 clones, about 86% of them seen once, and the ten largest clones take 9.2%. Material: PBMCs or T cells enriched from blood (not recorded which). These receptors were taken from a man aged 45-65 years who had recovered from COVID-19.

The genes are TRBV4-1 and TRBJ1-2; 7 nucleotides line up with TRBD1. This CDR3 spans 13 amino acids. Germline V CDR1 and CDR2: MGHRA, YSYEKL. The V gene end was trimmed by 6 bases and the J gene end by 8 bases; junction bases not matched to a gene: 9. CDR3 amino acids: CASSPRGQGGYTF. As DNA, the CDR3 is TGCGCCAGCAGTCCGAGGGGGCAAGGGGGCTACACCTTC.

The chain couples TRBV5-6 to TRBJ2-2, with D maybe TRBD1 (6 bases). The CDR3 contains 17 residues. V was cut by 3 bases and J by 0 bases, with 15 bases left in between. In germline, CDR1 is SGHDT, CDR2 YYEEEE. The CDR3 sequence: CASSSVSGQTNTGELFF. The CDR3 nucleotides are TGTGCCAGCAGCTCGGTCTCCGGACAGACGAACACCGGGGAGCTGTTTTTT. The full variable domain, its missing parts supplied by reference TRBV5-6 and TRBJ2-2, is DAGVTQSPTHLIKTRGQQVTLRCSPKSGHDTVSWYQQALGQGPQFIFQYYEEEERQRGNFPDRFSGHQFPNYSSELNVNALLLGDSALYLCASSSVSGQTNTGELFFGEGSRLTVL.

The chain joins TRBV6-5 to TRBJ2-5, with D perhaps matching TRBD2 (5 bases). V gave up 0 bases and J gave up 5 bases, with 13 bases separating them. Germline V gives CDR1 MNHEY, CDR2 SVGAGI. The CDR3 runs 15 residues. The CDR3 nucleotides are TGTGCCAGCAGTTACTCGATGCGGGCCGATGAGACCCAGTACTTC. Protein sequence: CASSYSMRADETQYF.

The rearrangement uses TRBV7-2 and TRBJ1-2; 8 positions match TRBD1. V lost 4 bases and J lost 8; bases outside the gene matches: 6. CDR3 length: 13 residues. Germline V CDR1 and CDR2: SGHTA, FQGNSA. CDR3: CASSSRTGRGYTF. For the CDR3, the DNA is TGTGCCAGCAGCTCGAGGACAGGGAGGGGCTACACCTTC.

This clone has just one count. The V and J genes are TRBV15 and TRBJ1-6, with D possibly being TRBD1 (5 bases). Germline CDR1 and CDR2: LNHNV and YYDKDF (reference sequence). The CDR3 contains 18 residues. Trimming shortened V by 0 bases and J by 7 bases, and 19 bases separated the two germline ends. The CDR3 DNA follows: TGTGCCACCAGCAGAGATGGTCGCAGGGAGGCGTCCAATTCACCCCTCCACTTT. It specifies CATSRDGRREASNSPLHF.

The chain employs TRBV7-6 and TRBJ2-3; 7 bases are shared with TRBD2. Germline CDR1 SGHVS, CDR2 FNYEAQ. CDR3 size: 16 residues. V shed 1 base, J shed 4 bases, and the junction held 8 bases outside the gene matches. CDR3 in DNA: TGTGCCAGCAGCTTAGAGTCTAGCGGATTGCCAGATACGCAGTATTTT. This translates into CASSLESSGLPDTQYF.

The chain joins TRBV5-6 to TRBJ1-6, with D possibly matching TRBD1 (6 bases). Trimming took off 3 bases at V and 1 base at J, with 8 bases between the two ends. Per the germline V gene, CDR1 is SGHDT and CDR2 is YYEEEE. The CDR3 consists of 15 residues. CDR3 nucleotides: TGTGCCAGCAGCTCCACAGGGTCCTATAATTCACCCCTCCACTTT. Translating gives CASSSTGSYNSPLHF.

The gene calls are TRBV12-2 and TRBJ1-2; the table's D call, TRBD1, was not checked against the DNA. TRBV12-2 is designated a pseudogene. The CDR3 consists of 12 residues. The CDR3 DNA reads as TGTGCAAGGATGACAGGGTGGAGCGGCTACACCTTC. Its translation: CARMTGWSGYTF.

CDR3 amino acids: CASSALDSTSYEQYF. The DNA for the CDR3 is TGTGCCAGCAGCGCACTGGACAGTACTTCCTACGAGCAGTACTTC. The chain is built from TRBV9 and TRBJ2-7; D perhaps matches TRBD1 (6 bases). Germline V lookup: CDR1 SGDLS, CDR2 YYNGEE. This CDR3 is 15 amino acids long. V was pared by 3 bases and J by 1 base, with 14 bases between.